This TCR beta chain was profiled in a study of shared clonotypes between healthy human individuals. The table lists this clone with a few counts. The germline V gene has CDR1 SGHDT and CDR2 YYEEEE. There are 15 residues in the CDR3. Trimming took 0 bases from V and 5 from J, leaving 12 bases between them. Sequencing used immunoSEQ multiplex PCR; TCRdb keeps in-frame clones, though not all of them. The sample holds hundreds of thousands of clones, about 74% seen once. V and J are TRBV5-6 and TRBJ2-1, with a weak D call TRBD2 (7 bases). This TCR came from a woman aged 25-40 years in good health. Sequencing used memory CD4+ T cells sorted from blood. Noted subset: CD45RA-negative fraction. The CDR3 coding sequence is TGTGCCAGCAGCTTGGCCGGGGGGCCAGACAATGAGCAGTTCTTC. As protein: CASSLAGGPDNEQFF.